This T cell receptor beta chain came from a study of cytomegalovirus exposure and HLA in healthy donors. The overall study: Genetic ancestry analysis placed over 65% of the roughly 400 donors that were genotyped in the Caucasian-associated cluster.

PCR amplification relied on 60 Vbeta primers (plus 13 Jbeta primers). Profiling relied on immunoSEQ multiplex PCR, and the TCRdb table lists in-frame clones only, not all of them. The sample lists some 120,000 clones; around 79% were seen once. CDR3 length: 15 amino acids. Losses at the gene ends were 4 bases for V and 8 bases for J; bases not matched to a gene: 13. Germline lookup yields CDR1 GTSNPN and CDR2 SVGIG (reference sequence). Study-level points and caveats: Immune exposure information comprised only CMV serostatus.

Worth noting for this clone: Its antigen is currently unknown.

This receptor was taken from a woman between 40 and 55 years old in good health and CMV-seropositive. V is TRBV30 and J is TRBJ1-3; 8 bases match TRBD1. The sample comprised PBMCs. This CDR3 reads CAWISRGRTGDTIYF. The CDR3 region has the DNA TGTGCCTGGATTTCCAGGGGGCGCACCGGGGACACCATATATTTT.